These T cell receptor beta chains were read from a single sample in a study of OX40 agonist ivuxolimab in advanced cancers. Using immunoSEQ multiplex PCR, the repertoire was profiled, and TCRdb retains in-frame clones only, with some absent. The sample has 45,000 to 60,000 clones; around 79% are singletons. The material sequenced was CD4+ or CD8+ T cells sorted from blood, taken in a trial of the OX40 agonist ivuxolimab. All receptors derive from an adult with an advanced solid tumor such as melanoma, head and neck, liver or kidney cancer. The CDR3 runs from the conserved cysteine through the conserved F or W. D genes are given only for firm matches. Clone size is not always given. Where it is, it says once, few, many or a class for expanded clones.

DNA	CDR3	V	J	D	size
TGTGCCACCAGCAGAGGGACGGCGCCTTCCTACAATGAGCAGTTCTTC	CATSRGTAPSYNEQFF	TRBV15	TRBJ2-1	NA	NA
TGTGCCAGCAGCTTAGCCGCAGGGGGCGGAGAGACCCAGTACTTC	CASSLAAGGGETQYF	TRBV7-9	TRBJ2-5	TRBD1	NA
TGTGCCACCAGCCCCGACAGGACTAATAGCAATCAGCCCCAGCATTTT	CATSPDRTNSNQPQHF	TRBV15	TRBJ1-5	NA	NA
TGCGCCAGCAGAAGAGGGGGACTAGAACAAAACATTCAGTACTTC	CASRRGGLEQNIQYF	TRBV10-2	TRBJ2-4	TRBD2	NA
TGTGCCAGCAGCCCTCAGCGGTCCCGGGAGCTGTTTTTT	CASSPQRSRELFF	TRBV11-2	TRBJ2-2	NA	few
TGTGCCAGCAGTGAAGCTGGCAGCTACGAGCAGTACTTC	CASSEAGSYEQYF	TRBV6-1	TRBJ2-7	NA	few
TGTGCCAGCAGGGTCGACAGCAACTATGGCTACACCTTC	CASRVDSNYGYTF	TRBV6-1	TRBJ1-2	NA	once
TGTGCCAGTAGCAACTCCCGGGACCCCTCTGGGGCCAACGTCCTGACTTTC	CASSNSRDPSGANVLTF	TRBV19	TRBJ2-6	NA	NA
TGTGCCAGCAGCCCAGAGAGCTCCTACGAGCAGTACTTC	CASSPESSYEQYF	TRBV11-1	TRBJ2-7	NA	NA
TGTGCCAGCAGCGATACAGGGGGAAGGGGCTACACCTTC	CASSDTGGRGYTF	TRBV6-1	TRBJ1-2	TRBD1	NA
TGTGCCAGCAGTACACCGGGTTACGAGCAGTACTTC	CASSTPGYEQYF	TRBV6-6	TRBJ2-7	NA	NA
TGTGCCAGCAGCGGGGGACAGGGACGATACAATGAGCAGTTCTTC	CASSGGQGRYNEQFF	TRBV7-6	TRBJ2-1	TRBD1	NA
TGCAGCGTTCGGGTGGCTAGCGGGAGCTTCGGGGAGCTGTTTTTT	CSVRVASGSFGELFF	TRBV29-1	TRBJ2-2	TRBD2	NA
TGTGCCAGTAGGCACCCACAGGGTTCGGGGACTGAAGCTTTCTTT	CASRHPQGSGTEAFF	TRBV19	TRBJ1-1	NA	NA
TGTGCCAGCAGCTATATCATAGGGCACTCCTACGAGCAGTACTTC	CASSYIIGHSYEQYF	TRBV5-4	TRBJ2-7	NA	NA
TGTGCCAGCAGCCAACCCCACCAGGGACAAAGCTCTGGAAACACCATATATTTT	CASSQPHQGQSSGNTIYF	TRBV4-2	TRBJ1-3	NA	NA
TGTGCCAGCAGTTTGGGGACAGGGGTAGGAACCCAGTACTTC	CASSLGTGVGTQYF	TRBV27	TRBJ2-5	TRBD1	NA
TGTGCCAGCAGCTTATCGGGGGATAACACTGAAGCTTTCTTT	CASSLSGDNTEAFF	TRBV11-3	TRBJ1-1	NA	NA
TGCGCCAGCAGCTTAAGCTTCCCTGGGGCCAACGTCCTGACTTTC	CASSLSFPGANVLTF	TRBV5-1	TRBJ2-6	NA	NA
TGCGCCAGCGGCCCAGGTGCCTCTGGGGCCAACGTCCTGACTTTC	CASGPGASGANVLTF	TRBV5-1	TRBJ2-6	NA	NA
TGTGCCAGCAGCTCGGACGTGTATGGCTACACCTTC	CASSSDVYGYTF	TRBV7-9	TRBJ1-2	NA	NA
TGTGCCTGGAGCGAACCTCTACAGGGACGGGGGGGCACTGAAGCTTTCTTT	CAWSEPLQGRGGTEAFF	TRBV30	TRBJ1-1	NA	NA
TGTGCCAGCAGCTTGCTACTAGAGGACAGGGGACAGGGCTACACCTTC	CASSLLLEDRGQGYTF	TRBV7-9	TRBJ1-2	TRBD1	NA
TGTGCCATCAGTGCCCCAGTAGACCCATACGAGCAGTACTTC	CAISAPVDPYEQYF	TRBV10-3	TRBJ2-7	NA	once
TGTGCCAGCAGGGACAAACTTGCGGACATCTACGAGCAGTACTTC	CASRDKLADIYEQYF	TRBV6-4	TRBJ2-7	NA	NA
TGTGCCAGCAGCCAAGTTGGGGTAGGACTAAAGGACGAGCAGTACTTC	CASSQVGVGLKDEQYF	TRBV14	TRBJ2-7	NA	few
TGCGCCAGCAGCTTGTCAGGGGCCTCCTATAATTCACCCCTCCACTTT	CASSLSGASYNSPLHF	TRBV5-1	TRBJ1-6	NA	NA
TGTGCCAGCAGCCGCCAACCGACTAGCGATGAGCAGTTCTTC	CASSRQPTSDEQFF	TRBV7-2	TRBJ2-1	TRBD2	NA
TGTGCCAGCAGCTTAGTACCCCTGGACATTGGCTACACCTTC	CASSLVPLDIGYTF	TRBV7-9	TRBJ1-2	NA	NA
TGTGCCAGCAGTTACGGTTCCTCCTTCAGGGAGACCCAGTACTTC	CASSYGSSFRETQYF	TRBV6-5	TRBJ2-5	NA	few
TGTGCCAGCAGTCACCGACTAGCGGGAGGTGAGACCCAGTACTTC	CASSHRLAGGETQYF	TRBV6-5	TRBJ2-5	TRBD2	NA
TGTGCCAGCAGTGAAGGCCTAGCGGGATGGAATGAGCAGTTCTTC	CASSEGLAGWNEQFF	TRBV6-1	TRBJ2-1	TRBD2	NA
TGCGCCAGCAGCTTGGCGCCTAGCGGGAGGGTTGGGTACGAGCAGTACTTC	CASSLAPSGRVGYEQYF	TRBV5-1	TRBJ2-7	TRBD2	NA
TGTGCCACCAGCAGAGATCAGGGGTTGCACACTGAAGCTTTCTTT	CATSRDQGLHTEAFF	TRBV15	TRBJ1-1	NA	NA
TGCAGCGTTGACAGGGATGACTATGGCTACACCTTC	CSVDRDDYGYTF	TRBV29-1	TRBJ1-2	NA	NA